The 19 T cell receptor beta chains listed next were all sequenced from one sample in a study of CXCR3-negative and CXCR3-positive naive CD8 T cells. Each TRB cDNA library was prepared by 5' RACE (with UMI labels). TCRdb derives one entry per CDR3 protein from the 5' RACE reads, leaving out DNA. The sample's table shows around 90,000 distinct CDR3 sequences. The sequenced sample was naive CXCR3- CD8+ T cells from blood. Subset noted: CD45RO-CCR7+CD27+CD95- naive CD8+ T cells lacking CXCR3 (TNR3-). The receptors derive from a human donor in good health. Some clones in this sample may be carry-over from other donors' samples.

The CDR3 region is CSLAGVTDTQYF. The rearrangement joins TRBV29-1 to TRBJ2-3; TCRdb's D call of TRBD2 is untestable without DNA. Germline CDR1 and CDR2: SQVTM and ANQGSEA. This CDR3 has 12 amino acids.

J is TRBJ2-1 and V is TRBV29-1. The CDR3 sequence is 16 residues long. CDR1 and CDR2 (germline): SQVTM, ANQGSEA. The CDR3 sequence is CSVDPWEESSYNEQFF.

The CDR3 here is CSVAQGASTQYF. V gene TRBV29-1 combines with J gene TRBJ2-3; TCRdb outputs TRBD1, but without DNA this stays unchecked. CDR1 and CDR2 (germline): SQVTM, ANQGSEA. The CDR3 runs to 12 residues.

J is TRBJ2-3 and V is TRBV7-9; the TCRdb D gene call, TRBD2, has no DNA to confirm it. The length of the CDR3 is 15 residues. Germline loops: CDR1 SEHNR, CDR2 FQNEAQ (reference sequence). CDR3 amino acids: CASILRVGSTDTQYF.

The chain recombines TRBV29-1 with TRBJ1-1; there is no DNA to check the TCRdb D call of TRBD1. The CDR3 runs to 12 residues. Germline CDR1 and CDR2: SQVTM and ANQGSEA. CDR3 amino acids: CSVDGGVLEAFF.

This rearrangement joins TRBV7-3 to TRBJ2-7. There are 13 residues in the CDR3. The germline gives CDR1 SGHTA, CDR2 FQGTGA. CDR3 region: CASSLSPSYEQYF.

V usage is TRBV29-1 and J usage is TRBJ2-7. Germline V gives CDR1 SQVTM, CDR2 ANQGSEA. The CDR3 runs 13 residues. The chain's CDR3 is CSVVWPAAYEQYF.

V and J are TRBV7-3 and TRBJ2-2; TCRdb designates TRBD2, a call that cannot be tested without DNA. This CDR3 contains 14 residues. Germline V gives CDR1 SGHTA, CDR2 FQGTGA. Here the CDR3 reads CASSPGTSTGELFF.

The V gene is TRBV6-5, the J gene TRBJ2-3; TCRdb picks TRBD2, but there is no DNA to check that call. CDR3 size: 11 residues. Germline V CDR1 and CDR2: MNHEY, SVGAGI. This chain's CDR3 is CASCFEGTQYF.

This sequence joins TRBV11-3 and TRBJ2-1; there is no DNA to check the TCRdb D call of TRBD1. Germline V gene lookup returns CDR1 SGHNT and CDR2 YENEEA. This CDR3 is 13 amino acids long. The CDR3 sequence: CASSHDRGDEQFF.

The chain carries TRBV7-9 and TRBJ2-1; checking the TCRdb D call of TRBD2 is not possible without DNA. This CDR3 comprises 17 residues. Germline V CDR1 and CDR2: SEHNR, FQNEAQ (reference sequence). The CDR3 loop reads CASSSRLAGVGFYEQFF.

The chain employs TRBV6-5 and TRBJ2-3; TCRdb names TRBD1, which stays unverified in the absence of DNA. This CDR3 has 17 amino acids. The germline V gene encodes CDR1 MNHEY and CDR2 SVGAGI. The CDR3 here is CASSLLPQGGITDTQYF.

This chain joins TRBV14 and TRBJ2-1; the D call of TRBD2 rests on TCRdb alone, since no DNA is present to check it. This CDR3 has 16 residues. Germline V gene sequence: CDR1 SGHDN, CDR2 FVKESK. The CDR3 here is CASSQVETSGIYEQFF. The entire variable domain, with the rest obtained from reference TRBV14 and TRBJ2-1, is as follows: EAGVTQFPSHSVIEKGQTVTLRCDPISGHDNLYWYRRVMGKEIKFLLHFVKESKQDESGMPNNRFLAERTGGTYSTLKVQPAELEDSGVYFCASSQVETSGIYEQFFGPGTRLTVL.

The chain carries TRBV30 and TRBJ1-1; TCRdb returns TRBD1, unconfirmable since there is no DNA. This CDR3 spans 11 amino acids. In germline, CDR1 is GTSNPN, CDR2 SVGIG (reference sequence). CDR3 residues: CACAGGGEAFF.

V and J are TRBV15 and TRBJ1-5. The germline gives CDR1 LNHNV, CDR2 YYDKDF (reference sequence). The CDR3 contains 15 residues. CDR3 sequence: CATSRARGAGQPQHF. Supplemented by reference TRBV15 and TRBJ1-5, the full variable domain reads DAMVIQNPRYQVTQFGKPVTLSCSQTLNHNVMYWYQQKSSQAPKLLFHYYDKDFNNEADTPDNFQSRRPNTSFCFLDIRSPGLGDTAMYLCATSRARGAGQPQHFGDGTRLSIL.

The rearrangement joins TRBV29-1 to TRBJ2-1; the D call of TRBD2 rests on TCRdb alone, since no DNA is present to check it. The CDR3 is made up of 20 amino acids. In germline, CDR1 is SQVTM, CDR2 ANQGSEA. CDR3 residues: CSAENKLAGGRGGADSEQFF.

The chain combines TRBV29-1 with TRBJ1-1; TCRdb's D gene call, TRBD1, goes unchecked for lack of DNA. The CDR3 extends over 16 amino acids. The germline V gene has CDR1 SQVTM and CDR2 ANQGSEA. The CDR3 is CSVGPRDRGQDTEAFF.

V gene TRBV10-3 combines with J gene TRBJ2-7; absent DNA, TCRdb's TRBD2 call cannot be checked. The germline gives CDR1 ENHRY, CDR2 SYGVKD. The CDR3 has 16 residues. The CDR3 region is CAISEVLAGESYEQYF.

The V and J genes are TRBV7-9 and TRBJ2-3. Looked up from germline, CDR1 is SEHNR and CDR2 is FQNEAQ (reference sequence). This CDR3 is 13 amino acids long. The CDR3 is CASSLLAPDTQYF.